The 8 T cell receptor beta chains given below trace back to one sample, sequenced in a study of cytomegalovirus exposure and HLA in healthy donors. 60 Vbeta and 13 Jbeta primers were used in PCR. Sequencing was performed with immunoSEQ multiplex PCR; in TCRdb, only in-frame clones are kept and a portion is missing. This table holds tens of thousands of clones. Sequenced sample: PBMCs. These receptors all come from a woman in her 40s in good health and CMV-seropositive.

The rearrangement joins TRBV5-1 to TRBJ2-2, with TRBD2 matching over 11 bases. The length of the CDR3 is 16 residues. Trimming removed 4 bases from V and 8 bases from J; junction bases left unmatched: 10. Germline-derived CDR1 and CDR2 are SGHRS and YFSETQ. The CDR3 coding sequence is TGCGCCAGCAGCCCCCTGACTAGCGGGAATTCTGGGGAGCTGTTTTTT. The encoded protein is CASSPLTSGNSGELFF. Variable domain in full (rest from reference TRBV5-1 and TRBJ2-2): KAGVTQTPRYLIKTRGQQVTLSCSPISGHRSVSWYQQTPGQGLQFLFEYFSETQRNKGNFPGRFSGRQFSNSRSEMNVSTLELGDSALYLCASSPLTSGNSGELFFGEGSRLTVL.

This clone counts as medium-sized by frequency. The J gene is TRBJ1-3, the V gene TRBV19; D is undetermined. The germline V and J ends were trimmed by 11 bases and 1 base, with 12 bases remaining between them. In germline, CDR1 is LNHDA, CDR2 SQIVND (reference sequence). The CDR3 loop spans 13 amino acids. The CDR3 loop is CACRQSSGNTIYF. In nucleotides, the CDR3 is TGTGCCTGCCGCCAGTCGTCTGGAAACACCATATATTTT.

The chain employs TRBV14 and TRBJ2-7; D may be TRBD1 (6 bases). V was pared by 5 bases and J by 6 bases, with 8 bases between. This CDR3 region has 11 residues. The germline CDR1 and CDR2 sequences are SGHDN and FVKESK. The CDR3 sequence: CASSTGTEQYF. CDR3 nucleotides: TGTGCCAGCAGCACAGGGACCGAGCAGTACTTC.

The rearrangement uses TRBV6-5 and TRBJ1-1; D is undetermined. V was trimmed by 6 bases and J by 1 base, leaving 6 bases between them. This CDR3 spans 12 amino acids. From germline, CDR1 is MNHEY and CDR2 SVGAGI. CDR3: CASRNWNTEAFF. In DNA form, the CDR3 reads TGTGCCAGCAGGAACTGGAACACTGAAGCTTTCTTT.

The V and J genes are TRBV19 and TRBJ2-3; 7 bases line up with TRBD2. This CDR3 region has 16 residues. Unmatched junction bases numbered 9, after V lost 0 bases and J lost 6 bases. CDR1 and CDR2 from the germline V gene are LNHDA and SQIVND (reference sequence). The CDR3 DNA follows: TGTGCCAGTAGTATAGAGGGGAGGGGCGCGGCGGATACGCAGTATTTT. It encodes CASSIEGRGAADTQYF.

For the CDR3, the DNA is TGCGCCAGCAGCCAAGGTGAGGATCGGAGCTCTGGGGCCAACGTCCTGACTTTC. Amino acids: CASSQGEDRSSGANVLTF. This chain connects TRBV4-1 to TRBJ2-6; D is unresolved. Deletions cut 1 base from V and 0 bases from J, with 13 bases between. From germline, CDR1 is MGHRA and CDR2 YSYEKL. This CDR3 is built from 18 residues.

The chain recombines TRBV25-1 with TRBJ2-3; tentatively, D is TRBD2 (6 bases). The germline V gene encodes CDR1 MGHDK and CDR2 SYGVNS. Deletions cut 5 bases from V and 0 bases from J, with 12 bases between. The CDR3 totals 15 residues. The CDR3 spells CASSPRGVSTDTQYF. The CDR3 DNA is TGTGCCAGCAGTCCACGCGGGGTTAGCACAGATACGCAGTATTTT. Complete variable domain (other parts from reference TRBV25-1 and TRBJ2-3): EADIYQTPRYLVIGTGKKITLECSQTMGHDKMYWYQQDPGMELHLIHYSYGVNSTEKGDLSSESTVSRIRTEHFPLTLESARPSHTSQYLCASSPRGVSTDTQYFGPGTRLTVL.

V gene TRBV30 combines with J gene TRBJ2-5; TRBD2 aligns across 8 bases. Looked up from germline, CDR1 is GTSNPN and CDR2 is SVGIG (reference sequence). CDR3 size: 15 residues. Germline trimming cut 0 bases from V and 1 base from J; bases unmatched to any gene: 4. CDR3 sequence reads: CAWSVLAVSQETQYF. DNA for the CDR3: TGTGCCTGGAGTGTACTAGCGGTTTCCCAAGAGACCCAGTACTTC.